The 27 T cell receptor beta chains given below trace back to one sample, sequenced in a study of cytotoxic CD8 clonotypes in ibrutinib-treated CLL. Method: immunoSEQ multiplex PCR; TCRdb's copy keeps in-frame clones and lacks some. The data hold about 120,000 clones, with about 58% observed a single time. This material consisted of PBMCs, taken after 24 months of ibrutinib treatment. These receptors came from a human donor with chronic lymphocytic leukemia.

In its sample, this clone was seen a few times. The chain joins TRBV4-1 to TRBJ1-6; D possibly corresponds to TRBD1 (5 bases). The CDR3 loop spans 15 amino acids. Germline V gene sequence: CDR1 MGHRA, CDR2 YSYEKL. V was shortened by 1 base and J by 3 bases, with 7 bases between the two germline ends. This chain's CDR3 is CASSQATGYNSPLHF. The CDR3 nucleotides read TGCGCCAGCAGCCAAGCTACAGGCTATAATTCACCCCTCCACTTT.

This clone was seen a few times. This CDR3 is CAWSPTRGEQFF. Here the CDR3 DNA reads TGTGCCTGGAGTCCCACAAGGGGTGAGCAGTTCTTC. This chain links TRBV30 with TRBJ2-1; maybe TRBD1 (5 bases). The V and J ends lost 2 bases and 9 bases respectively, with 11 bases between them. The CDR3 is made up of 12 amino acids. Germline V lookup: CDR1 GTSNPN, CDR2 SVGIG (reference sequence).

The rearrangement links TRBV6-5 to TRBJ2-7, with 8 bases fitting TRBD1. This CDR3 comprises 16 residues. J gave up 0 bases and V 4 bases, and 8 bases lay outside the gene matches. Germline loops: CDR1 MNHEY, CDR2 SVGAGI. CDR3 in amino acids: CASSLAGTGRSYEQYF. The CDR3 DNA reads TGTGCCAGCAGTTTAGCCGGGACAGGCCGCTCCTACGAGCAGTACTTC.

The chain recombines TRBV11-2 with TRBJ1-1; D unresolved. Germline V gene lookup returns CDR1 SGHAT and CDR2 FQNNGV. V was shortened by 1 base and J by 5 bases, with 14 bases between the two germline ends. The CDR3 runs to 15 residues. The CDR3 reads CASSLGIAGRTEAFF. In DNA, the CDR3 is TGTGCCAGCAGCTTAGGAATCGCGGGGAGAACTGAAGCTTTCTTT.

The CDR3 region has the DNA TGCGCCAGCAGCGGGGCGGGTTCGAACACCGGGGAGCTGTTTTTT. This sequence encodes CASSGAGSNTGELFF. The chain uses TRBV5-1 and TRBJ2-2, with D perhaps being TRBD1 or TRBD2 (5 bases each). Germline CDR1 reads SGHRS; CDR2 reads YFSETQ. V was cut by 4 bases and J by 0 bases, with 10 bases left in between. The CDR3 is 15 residues long.

CDR3 protein: CASSPWDSGAETQYF. In nucleotides, the CDR3 is TGTGCCAGCAGCCCGTGGGATAGCGGGGCGGAGACCCAGTACTTC. The chain employs TRBV9 and TRBJ2-5; 8 bases are a match to TRBD2. The CDR3 runs 15 residues. The V gene's germline CDR1 is SGDLS and CDR2 YYNGEE. After removal of 4 bases from V and 5 bases from J, the junction contained 10 bases not matched to a gene.

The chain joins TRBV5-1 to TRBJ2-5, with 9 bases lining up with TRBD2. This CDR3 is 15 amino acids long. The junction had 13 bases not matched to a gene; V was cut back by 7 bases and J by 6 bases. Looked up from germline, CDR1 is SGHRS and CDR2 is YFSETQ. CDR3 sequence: CASEETAGGRKTQYF. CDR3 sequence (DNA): TGCGCCAGCGAAGAAACAGCGGGGGGTAGAAAGACCCAGTACTTC.

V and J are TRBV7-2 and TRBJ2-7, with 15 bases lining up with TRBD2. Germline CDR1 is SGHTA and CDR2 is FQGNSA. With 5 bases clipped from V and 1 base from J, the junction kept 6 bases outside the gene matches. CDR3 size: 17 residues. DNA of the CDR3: TGTGCCAGCAGCCCTGGGACTAGCGGGGGGCCATCCTACGAGCAGTACTTC. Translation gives CASSPGTSGGPSYEQYF.

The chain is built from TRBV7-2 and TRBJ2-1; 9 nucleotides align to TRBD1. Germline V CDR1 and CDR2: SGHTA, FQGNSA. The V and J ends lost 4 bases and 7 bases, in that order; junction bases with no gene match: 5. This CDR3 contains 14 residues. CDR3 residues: CASSSPGQGNEQFF. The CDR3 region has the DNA TGTGCCAGCAGCTCCCCTGGACAGGGGAATGAGCAGTTCTTC.

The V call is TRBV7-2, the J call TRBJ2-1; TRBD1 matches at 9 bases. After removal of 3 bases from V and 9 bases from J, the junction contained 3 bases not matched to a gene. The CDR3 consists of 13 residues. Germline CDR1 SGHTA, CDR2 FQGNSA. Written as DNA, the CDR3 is TGTGCCAGCAGCTTTGACAGGGGGACTGAGCAGTTCTTC. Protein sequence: CASSFDRGTEQFF.

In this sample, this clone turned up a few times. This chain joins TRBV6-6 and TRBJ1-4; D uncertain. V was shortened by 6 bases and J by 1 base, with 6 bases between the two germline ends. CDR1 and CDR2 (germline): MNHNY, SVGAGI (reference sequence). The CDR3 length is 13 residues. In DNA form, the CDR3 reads TGTGCCAGCAGCCCCCAAACTAATGAAAAACTGTTTTTT. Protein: CASSPQTNEKLFF.

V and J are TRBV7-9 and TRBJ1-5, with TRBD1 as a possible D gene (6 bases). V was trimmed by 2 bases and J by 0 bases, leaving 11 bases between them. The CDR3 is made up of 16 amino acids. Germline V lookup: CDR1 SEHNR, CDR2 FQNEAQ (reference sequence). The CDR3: CASSLSTGTSNQPQHF. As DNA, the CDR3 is TGTGCCAGCAGCTTATCGACAGGAACTAGCAATCAGCCCCAGCATTTT.

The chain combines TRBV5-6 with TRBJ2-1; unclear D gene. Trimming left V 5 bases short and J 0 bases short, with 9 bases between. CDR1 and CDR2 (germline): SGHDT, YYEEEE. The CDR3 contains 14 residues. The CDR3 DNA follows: TGTGCCAGCAGTACGGCCTCCTCCTACAATGAGCAGTTCTTC. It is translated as CASSTASSYNEQFF.

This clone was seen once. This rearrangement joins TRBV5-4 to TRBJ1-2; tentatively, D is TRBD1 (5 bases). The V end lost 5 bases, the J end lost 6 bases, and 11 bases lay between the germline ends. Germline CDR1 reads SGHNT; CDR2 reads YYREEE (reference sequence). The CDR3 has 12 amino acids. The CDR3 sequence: CASSEQGDGYTF. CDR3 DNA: TGTGCCAGCAGTGAACAAGGGGATGGCTACACCTTC.

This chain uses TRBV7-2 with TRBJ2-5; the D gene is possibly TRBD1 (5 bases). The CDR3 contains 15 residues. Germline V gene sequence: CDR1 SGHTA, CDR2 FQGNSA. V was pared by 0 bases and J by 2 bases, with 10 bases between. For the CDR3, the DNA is TGTGCCAGCAGCTTAGCTGGAACAGGACAAGAGACCCAGTACTTC. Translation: CASSLAGTGQETQYF.

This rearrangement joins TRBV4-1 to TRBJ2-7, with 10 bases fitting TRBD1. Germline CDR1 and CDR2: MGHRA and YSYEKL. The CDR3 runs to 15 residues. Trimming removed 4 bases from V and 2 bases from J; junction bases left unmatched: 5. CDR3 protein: CASSPGTGDAYEQYF. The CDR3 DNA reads TGCGCCAGCAGCCCCGGGACAGGGGACGCCTACGAGCAGTACTTC.

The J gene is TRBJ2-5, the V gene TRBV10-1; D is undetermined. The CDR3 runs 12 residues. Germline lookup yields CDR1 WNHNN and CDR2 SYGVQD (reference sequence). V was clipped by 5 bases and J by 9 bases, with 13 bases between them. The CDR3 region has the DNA TGCGCCAGCAGTCCGGATGGGCGGTCCCAGTACTTC. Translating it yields CASSPDGRSQYF.

The CDR3 loop is CASSDSRTGWYGYTF. For the CDR3, the DNA is TGTGCCAGCAGTGACTCGAGGACAGGGTGGTATGGCTACACCTTC. This sequence joins TRBV6-1 and TRBJ1-2; 8 bases map to TRBD1. This CDR3 spans 15 amino acids. Germline V gene data show CDR1 as MNHNS and CDR2 as SASEGT. V gave up 3 bases and J gave up 5 bases; unmatched junction bases: 8.

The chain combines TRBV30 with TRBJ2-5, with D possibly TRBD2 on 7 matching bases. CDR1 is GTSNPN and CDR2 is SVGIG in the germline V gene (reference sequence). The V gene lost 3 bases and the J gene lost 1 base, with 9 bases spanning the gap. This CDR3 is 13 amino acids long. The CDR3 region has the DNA TGTGCCTGGAGGGGGGGGGCCCAAGAGACCCAGTACTTC. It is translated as CAWRGGAQETQYF.

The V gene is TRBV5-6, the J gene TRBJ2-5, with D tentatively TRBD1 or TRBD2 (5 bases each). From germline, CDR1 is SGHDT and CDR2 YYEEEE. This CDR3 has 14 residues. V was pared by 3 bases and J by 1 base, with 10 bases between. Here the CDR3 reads CASSSGRIQETQYF. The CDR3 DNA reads TGTGCCAGCAGCTCGGGACGGATCCAAGAGACCCAGTACTTC.

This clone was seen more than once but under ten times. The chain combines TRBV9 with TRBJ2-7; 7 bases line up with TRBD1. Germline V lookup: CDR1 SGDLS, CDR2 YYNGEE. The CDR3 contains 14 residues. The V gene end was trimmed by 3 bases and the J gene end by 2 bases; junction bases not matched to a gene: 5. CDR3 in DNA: TGTGCCAGCAGCGGCCGGGACAGTACCTACGAGCAGTACTTC. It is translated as CASSGRDSTYEQYF. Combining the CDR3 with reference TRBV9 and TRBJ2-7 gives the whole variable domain DSGVTQTPKHLITATGQRVTLRCSPRSGDLSVYWYQQSLDQGLQFLIQYYNGEERAKGNILERFSAQQFPDLHSELNLSSLELGDSALYFCASSGRDSTYEQYFGPGTRLTVT.

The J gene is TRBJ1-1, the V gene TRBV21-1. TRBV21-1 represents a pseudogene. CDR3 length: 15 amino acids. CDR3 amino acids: CASSKYRGSGSEAFF. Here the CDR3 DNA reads TGTGCCAGCAGCAAATATCGGGGTTCGGGGTCTGAAGCTTTCTTT.

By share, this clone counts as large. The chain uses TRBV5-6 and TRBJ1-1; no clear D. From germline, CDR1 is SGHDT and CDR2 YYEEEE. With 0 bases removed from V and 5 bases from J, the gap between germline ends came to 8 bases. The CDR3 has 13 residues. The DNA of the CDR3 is TGTGCCAGCAGCTTGGGATGGGTTACTGAAGCTTTCTTT. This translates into CASSLGWVTEAFF.

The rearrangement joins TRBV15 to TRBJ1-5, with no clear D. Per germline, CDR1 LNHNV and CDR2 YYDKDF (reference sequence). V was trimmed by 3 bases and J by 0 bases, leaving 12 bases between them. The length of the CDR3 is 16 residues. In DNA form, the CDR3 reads TGTGCCACCAGCAGGACGCCGGACCTTAGCAATCAGCCCCAGCATTTT. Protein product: CATSRTPDLSNQPQHF.

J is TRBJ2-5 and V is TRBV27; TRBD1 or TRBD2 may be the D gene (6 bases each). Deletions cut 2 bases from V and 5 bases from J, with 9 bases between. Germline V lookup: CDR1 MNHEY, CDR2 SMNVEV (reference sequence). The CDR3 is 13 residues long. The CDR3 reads CASSLRGLETQYF. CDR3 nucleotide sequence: TGTGCCAGCAGTTTACGGGGGCTTGAGACCCAGTACTTC.

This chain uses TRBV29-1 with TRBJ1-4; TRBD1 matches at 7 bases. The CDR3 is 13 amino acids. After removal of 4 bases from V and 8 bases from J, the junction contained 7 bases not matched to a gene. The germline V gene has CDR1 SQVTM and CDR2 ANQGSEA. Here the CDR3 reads CSVVRTGEEKLFF. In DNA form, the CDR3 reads TGCAGCGTTGTGAGAACAGGGGAGGAAAAACTGTTTTTT. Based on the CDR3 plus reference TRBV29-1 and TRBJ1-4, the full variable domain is SAVISQKPSRDICQRGTSLTIQCQVDSQVTMMFWYRQQPGQSLTLIATANQGSEATYESGFVIDKFPISRPNLTFSTLTVSNMSPEDSSIYLCSVVRTGEEKLFFGSGTQLSVL.

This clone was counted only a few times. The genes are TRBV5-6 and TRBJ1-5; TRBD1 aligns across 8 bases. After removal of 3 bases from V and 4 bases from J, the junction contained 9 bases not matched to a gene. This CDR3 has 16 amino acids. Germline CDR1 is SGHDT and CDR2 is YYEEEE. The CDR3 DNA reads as TGTGCCAGCAGCTCCCCGCGACAGGGGCAAAATCAGCCCCAGCATTTT. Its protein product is CASSSPRQGQNQPQHF.